These T cell receptor beta chains were read from a single sample in a study of cytomegalovirus exposure and HLA in healthy donors. Profiled with immunoSEQ multiplex PCR; TCRdb holds only in-frame clones, not every one. The repertoire has around 87,000 clones, roughly 80% of them found once; the top ten carry roughly 1.3%. The source material was PBMCs. These receptors came from a girl aged 2 to 10 in good health and CMV-seropositive. CDR3s include the opening cysteine and the closing phenylalanine or tryptophan. A D gene is named only where the DNA matches it firmly. A row's size may be missing; if present it is once, few, many or a size class.

abundance: .; v_gene: TRBV10-3; d_gene: .; j_gene: TRBJ1-1; CDR3nt: TGTGCCATCAGCCAGGGGACAATGAACACTGAAGCTTTCTTT; CDR3aa: CAISQGTMNTEAFF
abundance: .; v_gene: TRBV28; d_gene: TRBD2; j_gene: TRBJ2-7; CDR3nt: TGTGCCAGCAGTCCCGGGACTAGCTACGAGCAGTACTTC; CDR3aa: CASSPGTSYEQYF
abundance: .; v_gene: TRBV5-1; d_gene: .; j_gene: TRBJ1-1; CDR3nt: TGCGCCAGCATGGGACAGAACACTGAAGCTTTCTTT; CDR3aa: CASMGQNTEAFF
abundance: few; v_gene: TRBV19; d_gene: TRBD2; j_gene: TRBJ2-1; CDR3nt: TGTGCCAGTAGGAGACGGATGGGACTAGCGGGAAACAATGAGCAGTTCTTC; CDR3aa: CASRRRMGLAGNNEQFF
abundance: few; v_gene: TRBV2; d_gene: TRBD1; j_gene: TRBJ1-2; CDR3nt: TGTGCCAGCAGCACACAGGGGGCAGAATATGGCTACACCTTC; CDR3aa: CASSTQGAEYGYTF
abundance: once; v_gene: TRBV28; d_gene: .; j_gene: TRBJ1-2; CDR3nt: TGTGCCATCAGCGGACGACAGGCGAGGAACTATGGCTACACCTTC; CDR3aa: CAISGRQARNYGYTF
abundance: .; v_gene: TRBV5-6; d_gene: .; j_gene: TRBJ2-1; CDR3nt: TGTGCCAGCAGCCGACAGTACAATGAGCAGTTCTTC; CDR3aa: CASSRQYNEQFF
abundance: .; v_gene: TRBV28; d_gene: TRBD2; j_gene: TRBJ2-3; CDR3nt: TGTGCCAGCAGTTTCCCCATCCCTAGCGGGAGAGACACAGATACGCAGTATTTT; CDR3aa: CASSFPIPSGRDTDTQYF
abundance: .; v_gene: TRBV29-1; d_gene: .; j_gene: TRBJ2-7; CDR3nt: TGCAGCGTCTGCAACAGGACCGTCTCCTACGAGCAGTACTTC; CDR3aa: CSVCNRTVSYEQYF
abundance: .; v_gene: TRBV28; d_gene: .; j_gene: TRBJ1-5; CDR3nt: TGTGCCAGCAGCCCCCGCGGGACCAATCAGCCCCAGCATTTT; CDR3aa: CASSPRGTNQPQHF
abundance: .; v_gene: TRBV11-2; d_gene: TRBD1; j_gene: TRBJ2-5; CDR3nt: TGTGCCAGCAGCTTAGGATCGACAGGGCGAAAAGAGACCCAGTACTTC; CDR3aa: CASSLGSTGRKETQYF
abundance: once; v_gene: TRBV6-1; d_gene: TRBD1; j_gene: TRBJ1-2; CDR3nt: TGTGCCAGCAGTCAGAAGGGACAGCACTATGGCTACACCTTC; CDR3aa: CASSQKGQHYGYTF
abundance: .; v_gene: TRBV6-5; d_gene: TRBD1; j_gene: TRBJ2-7; CDR3nt: TGTGCCAGCAGTTATGACAGGGGCTACGAGCAGTACTTC; CDR3aa: CASSYDRGYEQYF
abundance: .; v_gene: TRBV5-6; d_gene: TRBD2; j_gene: TRBJ2-2; CDR3nt: TGTGCCAGCAGCCGTACTAGCGGGAGTCGAACCGGGGAGCTGTTTTTT; CDR3aa: CASSRTSGSRTGELFF
abundance: .; v_gene: TRBV25-1; d_gene: .; j_gene: TRBJ2-2; CDR3nt: TGTGCCAGCAGCCCACGGAGTACCGGGGAGCTGTTTTTT; CDR3aa: CASSPRSTGELFF
abundance: .; v_gene: TRBV4-1; d_gene: TRBD2; j_gene: TRBJ2-1; CDR3nt: TGCGCCAGCTACCCGGGACTAGCGGGAGGGCCGGAGAACAATGAGCAGTTCTTC; CDR3aa: CASYPGLAGGPENNEQFF
abundance: .; v_gene: TRBV4-1; d_gene: .; j_gene: TRBJ1-4; CDR3nt: TGCGCCAGCAGCCCGGGGGTCGGGAGGACTGCAACTAATGAAAAACTGTTTTTT; CDR3aa: CASSPGVGRTATNEKLFF